One and the same sample provided the 13 T cell receptor beta chains below, sequenced in a study of metastatic and nonmetastatic thyroid tumors. TCRdb redid the clone calls on the PCR reads using MiXCR. Among about 4,300 clones listed, roughly 22% were seen once. All patients were treatment-naive before thyroid surgery. What was sequenced was tumor tissue. These receptors all stem from a female donor with papillary thyroid cancer or a benign thyroid nodule (not recorded which). Some clones in this sample may be carry-over from other donors' samples.

The rearrangement uses TRBV5-6 and TRBJ2-2, with 7 nucleotides matching TRBD2. Per germline, CDR1 SGHDT and CDR2 YYEEEE. The CDR3 has 19 residues. Unmatched junction bases numbered 11, after V lost 0 bases and J lost 0 bases. CDR3 in DNA: TGTGCCAGCAGCTTGGTGTGGGCTGTCAGCGGGGCGAACACCGGGGAGCTGTTTTTT. This encodes CASSLVWAVSGANTGELFF.

The V call is TRBV20-1, the J call TRBJ2-1; 7 bases match TRBD2. The V gene's germline CDR1 is DFQATT and CDR2 SNEGSKA (reference sequence). Trimming cost V 4 bases and J 8 bases; bases outside gene matches: 11. This CDR3 contains 14 residues. The CDR3, as DNA: TGCAGTGCTACCTCGGGAGGTAGTAGCGATGAGCAGTTCTTC. This translates into CSATSGGSSDEQFF.

The rearrangement uses TRBV6-1 and TRBJ1-4; 7 nucleotides agree with TRBD1. Germline CDR1 reads MNHNS; CDR2 reads SASEGT. CDR3 length: 12 residues. The V gene end was trimmed by 6 bases and the J gene end by 6 bases; junction bases not matched to a gene: 1. CDR3 nucleotides: TGTGCCAGCAGGGGACAGCATGAAAAACTGTTTTTT. Translating gives CASRGQHEKLFF.

Only a few counts were recorded for this clone. V and J are TRBV6-1 and TRBJ2-1, with D possibly TRBD2 on 5 matching bases. The V end was cut by 8 bases, the J end by 0 bases, with 11 bases between. Germline-derived CDR1 and CDR2 are MNHNS and SASEGT. The CDR3 covers 14 residues. The CDR3 here is CASWPADSYNEQFF. The CDR3 DNA reads as TGTGCCAGCTGGCCAGCGGACTCCTACAATGAGCAGTTCTTC.

This clone appeared a few times. The rearrangement links TRBV27 to TRBJ1-2, with 8 bases matching TRBD1. V shed 4 bases and J 4 bases; nucleotides not matched to a gene: 11. There are 16 residues in the CDR3. Per germline, CDR1 MNHEY and CDR2 SMNVEV (reference sequence). This CDR3 reads CASSYTLQGAIYGYTF. The CDR3 region has the DNA TGTGCCAGCAGTTACACCCTCCAGGGGGCGATCTATGGCTACACCTTC.

In DNA form, the CDR3 reads TGCAGTGCTAGAGGACAGGGGGCAGGGGGCAGAGATGAGCAGTTCTTC. Its translation is CSARGQGAGGRDEQFF. The rearrangement joins TRBV20-1 to TRBJ2-1, with 10 bases fitting TRBD1. Germline V gene data show CDR1 as DFQATT and CDR2 as SNEGSKA (reference sequence). CDR3 length: 16 residues. V lost 1 base and J lost 8; bases outside the gene matches: 11.

This chain connects TRBV29-1 to TRBJ1-1, with D possibly TRBD1 on 6 matching bases. V dropped 6 bases and J dropped 1 base, with 15 bases sitting between them. This CDR3 has 14 residues. CDR1 SQVTM and CDR2 ANQGSEA come from the germline V gene. The CDR3, as DNA: TGCAGCGTCGTACCGGGACACAAGAACACTGAAGCTTTCTTT. This codes for CSVVPGHKNTEAFF.

By proportion, this clone is medium-sized. The genes are TRBV14 and TRBJ2-7; no reliable D call. In germline, CDR1 is SGHDN, CDR2 FVKESK. The CDR3 consists of 16 residues. V was pared by 1 base and J by 2 bases, with 15 bases between. The CDR3 sequence: CASSQGPLPYPYEQYF. In DNA, the CDR3 is TGTGCCAGCAGCCAAGGCCCTCTGCCGTACCCCTACGAGCAGTACTTC. Filled out from reference TRBV14 and TRBJ2-7, the complete variable domain reads EAGVTQFPSHSVIEKGQTVTLRCDPISGHDNLYWYRRVMGKEIKFLLHFVKESKQDESGMPNNRFLAERTGGTYSTLKVQPAELEDSGVYFCASSQGPLPYPYEQYFGPGTRLTVT.

The gene calls are TRBV7-9 and TRBJ2-5; perhaps TRBD2 as D (6 bases). V dropped 5 bases and J dropped 1 base, with 20 bases sitting between them. Germline assignment: CDR1 SEHNR and CDR2 FQNEAQ (reference sequence). CDR3 length: 17 residues. Here the CDR3 DNA reads TGTGCCAGCAGCCCTCCTGGGGCAGGAGGGCCCCAAGAGACCCAGTACTTC. It is translated as CASSPPGAGGPQETQYF.

This clone is termed medium-sized (0.01 to 0.1%). The chain employs TRBV20-1 and TRBJ1-5; D is perhaps TRBD1 (6 bases). The germline V and J ends were trimmed by 1 base and 6 bases, with 10 bases remaining between them. The germline V gene encodes CDR1 DFQATT and CDR2 SNEGSKA (reference sequence). This CDR3 has 13 amino acids. Here the CDR3 reads CSARAGGGQPQHF. The CDR3 nucleotides read TGCAGTGCTAGAGCGGGGGGCGGTCAGCCCCAGCATTTT.

The V and J genes are TRBV12-3 or TRBV12-4 and TRBJ2-7; TRBD1 is a possible D gene (5 bases). Trimming left V 5 bases short and J 6 bases short, with 17 bases between. The CDR3 length is 14 residues. Written as DNA, the CDR3 is TGTGCCAGCAGTGCAGGGCTCCCCCCTAGCGAGCAGTACTTC. The encoded protein is CASSAGLPPSEQYF.

A few counts support this clone. V and J are TRBV28 and TRBJ1-1, with D maybe TRBD1 (6 bases). The CDR3 extends over 15 amino acids. Germline CDR1 MDHEN, CDR2 SYDVKM. Trimming cost V 3 bases and J 5 bases, with 16 bases left between them. DNA of the CDR3: TGTGCCAGCAGTTTTCGGGTCACAGGGTTGACTGAAGCTTTCTTT. It codes for CASSFRVTGLTEAFF.

V gene TRBV12-3 or TRBV12-4 combines with J gene TRBJ2-2; D perhaps matches TRBD2 (6 bases). Trimming took 7 bases from V and 6 from J, leaving 15 bases between them. This CDR3 comprises 14 residues. CDR3 bases: TGTGCCAGCATAAAGGAGGGAGGACCCGGGGAGCTGTTTTTT. Amino acids: CASIKEGGPGELFF.